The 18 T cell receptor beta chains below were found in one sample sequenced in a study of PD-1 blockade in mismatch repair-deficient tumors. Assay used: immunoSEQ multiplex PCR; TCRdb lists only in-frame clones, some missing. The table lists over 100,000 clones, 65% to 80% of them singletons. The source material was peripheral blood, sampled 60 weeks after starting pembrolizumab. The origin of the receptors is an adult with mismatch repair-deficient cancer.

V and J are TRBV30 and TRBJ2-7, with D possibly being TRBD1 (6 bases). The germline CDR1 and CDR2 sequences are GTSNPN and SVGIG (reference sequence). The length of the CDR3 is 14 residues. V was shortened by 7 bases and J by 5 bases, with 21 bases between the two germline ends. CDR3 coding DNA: TGTGCCTTCAGAGGGACATTCAAACGCAACGAGCAGTACTTC. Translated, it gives CAFRGTFKRNEQYF.

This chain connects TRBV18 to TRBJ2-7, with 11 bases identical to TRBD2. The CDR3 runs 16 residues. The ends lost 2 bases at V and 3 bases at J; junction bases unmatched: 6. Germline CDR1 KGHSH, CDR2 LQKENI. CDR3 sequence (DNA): TGTGCCAGCTCACCAACACTAGCGGGAGCCCTCTACGAGCAGTACTTC. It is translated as CASSPTLAGALYEQYF.

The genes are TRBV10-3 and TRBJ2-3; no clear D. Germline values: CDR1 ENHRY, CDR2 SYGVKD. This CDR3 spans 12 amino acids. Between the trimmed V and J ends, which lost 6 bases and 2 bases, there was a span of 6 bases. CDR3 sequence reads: CAIRQYTDTQYF. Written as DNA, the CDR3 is TGTGCCATCAGACAGTACACAGATACGCAGTATTTT.

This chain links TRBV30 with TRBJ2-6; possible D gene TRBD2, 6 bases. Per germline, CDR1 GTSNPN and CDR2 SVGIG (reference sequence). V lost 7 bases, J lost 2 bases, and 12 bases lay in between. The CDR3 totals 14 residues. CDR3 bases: TGTGCCTTCGTACGCGGGACTGGGGCCAACGTCCTGACTTTC. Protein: CAFVRGTGANVLTF.

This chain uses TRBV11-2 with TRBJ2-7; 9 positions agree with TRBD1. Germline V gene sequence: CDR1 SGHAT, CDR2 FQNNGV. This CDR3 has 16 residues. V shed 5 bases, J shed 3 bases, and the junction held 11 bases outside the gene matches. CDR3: CASSTSGTGNGYEQYF. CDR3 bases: TGTGCCAGCAGCACATCAGGGACAGGGAATGGCTACGAGCAGTACTTC.

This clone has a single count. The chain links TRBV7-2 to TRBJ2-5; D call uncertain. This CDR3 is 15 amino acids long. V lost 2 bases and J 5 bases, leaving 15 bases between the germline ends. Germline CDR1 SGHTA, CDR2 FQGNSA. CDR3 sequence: CASSLSSSGFETQYF. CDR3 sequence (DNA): TGTGCCAGCAGCTTAAGTTCGTCGGGTTTCGAGACCCAGTACTTC.

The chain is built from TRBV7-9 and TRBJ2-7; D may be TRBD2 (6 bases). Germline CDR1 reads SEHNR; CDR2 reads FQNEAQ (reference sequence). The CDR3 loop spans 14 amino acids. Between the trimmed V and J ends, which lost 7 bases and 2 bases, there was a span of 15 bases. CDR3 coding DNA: TGTGCCAGCACTTCCGGGGGAGCAACCTACGAGCAGTACTTC. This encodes CASTSGGATYEQYF.

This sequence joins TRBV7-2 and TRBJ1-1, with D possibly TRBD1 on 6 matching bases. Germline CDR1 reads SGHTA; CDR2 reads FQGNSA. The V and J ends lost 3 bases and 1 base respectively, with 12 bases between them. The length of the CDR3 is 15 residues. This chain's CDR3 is CASSFNGQKNTEAFF. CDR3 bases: TGTGCCAGCAGCTTCAACGGACAGAAGAACACTGAAGCTTTCTTT.

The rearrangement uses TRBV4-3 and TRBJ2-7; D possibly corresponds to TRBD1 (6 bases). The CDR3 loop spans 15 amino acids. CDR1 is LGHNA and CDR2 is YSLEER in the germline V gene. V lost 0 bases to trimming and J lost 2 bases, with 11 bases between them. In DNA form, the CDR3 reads TGCGCCAGCAGCCAAGACTGGACAGAAGCCTACGAGCAGTACTTC. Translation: CASSQDWTEAYEQYF.

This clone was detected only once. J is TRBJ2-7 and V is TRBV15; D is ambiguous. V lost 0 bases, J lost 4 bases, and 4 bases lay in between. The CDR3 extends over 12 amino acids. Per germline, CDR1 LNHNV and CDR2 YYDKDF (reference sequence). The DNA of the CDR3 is TGTGCCACCAGCAGAGATTTATACGAGCAGTACTTC. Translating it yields CATSRDLYEQYF.

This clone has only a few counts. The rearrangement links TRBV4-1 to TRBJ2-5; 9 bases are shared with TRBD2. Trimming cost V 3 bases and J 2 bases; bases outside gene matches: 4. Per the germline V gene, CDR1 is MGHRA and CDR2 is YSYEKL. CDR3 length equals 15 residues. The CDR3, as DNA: TGCGCCAGCAGCCACCTGACTAGCGGACAAGAGACCCAGTACTTC. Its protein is CASSHLTSGQETQYF.

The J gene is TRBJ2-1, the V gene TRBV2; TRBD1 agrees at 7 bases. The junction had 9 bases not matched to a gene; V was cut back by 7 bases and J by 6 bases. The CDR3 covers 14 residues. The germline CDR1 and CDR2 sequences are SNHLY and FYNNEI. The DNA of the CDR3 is TGTGCCAGCACCTTACAGGGGATTGGCAATGAGCAGTTCTTC. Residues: CASTLQGIGNEQFF.

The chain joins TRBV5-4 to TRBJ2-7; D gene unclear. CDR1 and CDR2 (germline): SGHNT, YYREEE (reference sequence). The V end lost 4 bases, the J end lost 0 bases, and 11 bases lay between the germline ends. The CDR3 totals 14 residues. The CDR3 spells CASSPALSSYEQYF. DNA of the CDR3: TGTGCCAGCAGCCCCGCGTTGAGCTCCTACGAGCAGTACTTC. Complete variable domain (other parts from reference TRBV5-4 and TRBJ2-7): ETGVTQSPTHLIKTRGQQVTLRCSSQSGHNTVSWYQQALGQGPQFIFQYYREEENGRGNFPPRFSGLQFPNYSSELNVNALELDDSALYLCASSPALSSYEQYFGPGTRLTVT.

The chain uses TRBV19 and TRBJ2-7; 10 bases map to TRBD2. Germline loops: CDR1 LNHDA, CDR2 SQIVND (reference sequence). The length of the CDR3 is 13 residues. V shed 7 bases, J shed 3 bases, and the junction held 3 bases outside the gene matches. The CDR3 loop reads CASNPSGSYEQYF. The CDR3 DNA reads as TGTGCCAGTAATCCTAGCGGGAGCTACGAGCAGTACTTC.

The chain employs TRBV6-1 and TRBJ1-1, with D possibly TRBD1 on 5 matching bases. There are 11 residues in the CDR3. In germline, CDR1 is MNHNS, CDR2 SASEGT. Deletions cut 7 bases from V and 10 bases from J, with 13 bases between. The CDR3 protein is CASKDSFAAFF. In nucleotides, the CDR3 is TGTGCCAGCAAAGACAGTTTTGCAGCTTTCTTT.

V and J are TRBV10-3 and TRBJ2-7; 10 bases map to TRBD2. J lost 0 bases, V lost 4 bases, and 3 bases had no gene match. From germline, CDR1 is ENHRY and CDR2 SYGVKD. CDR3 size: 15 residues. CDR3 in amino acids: CAISVTSGLSYEQYF. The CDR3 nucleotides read TGTGCCATCAGTGTGACTAGCGGGCTCTCCTACGAGCAGTACTTC.

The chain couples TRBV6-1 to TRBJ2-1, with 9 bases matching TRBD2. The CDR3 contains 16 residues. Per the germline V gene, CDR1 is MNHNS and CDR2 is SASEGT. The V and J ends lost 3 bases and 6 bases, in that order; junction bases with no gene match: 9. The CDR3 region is CASSDGLARGGNEQFF. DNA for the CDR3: TGTGCCAGCAGTGACGGACTAGCGAGAGGGGGCAATGAGCAGTTCTTC.

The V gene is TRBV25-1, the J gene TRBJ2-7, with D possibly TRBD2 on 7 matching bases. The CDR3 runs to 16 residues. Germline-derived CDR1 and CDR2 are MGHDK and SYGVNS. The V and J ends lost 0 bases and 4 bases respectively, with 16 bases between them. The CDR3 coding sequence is TGTGCCAGCAGTGAATATTGGGCGGGGGCTGGGTACGAGCAGTACTTC. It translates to CASSEYWAGAGYEQYF.